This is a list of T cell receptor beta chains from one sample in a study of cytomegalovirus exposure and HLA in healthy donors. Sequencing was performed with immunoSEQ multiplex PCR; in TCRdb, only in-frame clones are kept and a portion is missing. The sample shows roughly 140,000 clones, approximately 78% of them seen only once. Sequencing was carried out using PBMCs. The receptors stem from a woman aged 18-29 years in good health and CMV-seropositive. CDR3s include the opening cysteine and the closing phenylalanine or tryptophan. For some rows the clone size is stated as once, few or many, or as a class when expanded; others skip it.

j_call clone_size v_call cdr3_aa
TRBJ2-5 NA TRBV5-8 CASSSGQGAYGETQYF
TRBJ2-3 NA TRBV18 CASSPPGLAGLGDTQYF
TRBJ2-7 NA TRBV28 CASSLFSGYSYEQYF
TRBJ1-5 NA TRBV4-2 CASSQEPPGLTNQPQHF
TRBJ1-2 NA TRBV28 CASSDRDTYGYTF
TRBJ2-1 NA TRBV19 CASSIFALLSGGAPREQFF
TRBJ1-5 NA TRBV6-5 CASSSRQGGNQPQHF
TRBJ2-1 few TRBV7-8 CASSPPLRLAGSSYNEQFF
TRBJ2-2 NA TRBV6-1 CASSQNTGELFF
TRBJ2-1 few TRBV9 CASSFLAQGYNEQFF
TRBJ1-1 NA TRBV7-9 CASSWDREAFF
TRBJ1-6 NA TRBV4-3 CASSQDRTGYNSPLHF
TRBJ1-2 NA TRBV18 CASSPPQSYGYTF
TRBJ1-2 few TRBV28 CASNSMYGYTF
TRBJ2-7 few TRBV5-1 CASSRGHRDTSYEQYF
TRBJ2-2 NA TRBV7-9 CASSLASVGELFF
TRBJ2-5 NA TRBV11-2 CASSLGGGQQETQYF
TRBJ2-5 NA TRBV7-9 CASSLAPSAVREGQYF
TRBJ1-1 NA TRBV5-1 CASSHNGAGSVTEAFF
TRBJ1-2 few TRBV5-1 CASSYQTQTGGNYGYTF
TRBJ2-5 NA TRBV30 CAWAGTGLQETQYF
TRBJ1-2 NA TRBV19 CASRKQGEEYGYTF
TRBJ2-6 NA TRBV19 CASSIVRDRGLPGANVLTF
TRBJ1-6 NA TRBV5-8 CASPWTVNSPLHF
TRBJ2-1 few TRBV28 CASSFTGVEQFF
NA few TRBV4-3 CASSQDVSQGSYEQYF
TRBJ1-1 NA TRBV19 CASSNYRLLNTEAFF
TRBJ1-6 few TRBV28 CASSWKPGQILGSPLHF
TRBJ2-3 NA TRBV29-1 CSVEDRGKDTQYF
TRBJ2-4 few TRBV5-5 CASSLIPGQGLLAKNIQYF
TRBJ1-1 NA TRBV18 CASSRTGMNTEAFF
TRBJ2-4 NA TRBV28 CASSAHRGLAHIQYF
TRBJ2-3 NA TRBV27 CASSSQKQGARPDTQYF
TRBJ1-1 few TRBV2 CASSGQGMNTEAFF
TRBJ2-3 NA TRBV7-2 CASSLSGGQGANTQYF
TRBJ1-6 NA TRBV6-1 CASISTANSPLHF
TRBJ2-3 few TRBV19 CASTEGQGAGDTQYF
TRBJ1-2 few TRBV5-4 CASSLTTVNGYTF
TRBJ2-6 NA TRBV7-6 CAVEGYRGGSGANVLTF
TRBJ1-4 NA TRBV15 CATSRDRGSEKLFF
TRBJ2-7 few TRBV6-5 CASSYSGRSSYEQYF
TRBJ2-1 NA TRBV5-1 CASSLTGSHEQFF
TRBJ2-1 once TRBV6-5 CASSYSLASGYNEQFF
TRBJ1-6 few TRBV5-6 CASSLVGAPNSPLHF
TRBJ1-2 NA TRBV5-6 CASSLAVLTGVYGYTF
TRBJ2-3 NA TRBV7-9 CASSLSGGTTDTQYF
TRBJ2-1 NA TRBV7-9 CASSLGDRRDSGDNEQFF
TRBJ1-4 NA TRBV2 CASGGTATNEKLFF
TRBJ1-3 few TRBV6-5 CASSYSSTGTIYF
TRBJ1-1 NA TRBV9 CASSVDAGANTEAFF
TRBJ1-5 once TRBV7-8 CASSRVRGREVPQHF